This TCR beta chain originates from a study of shared clonotypes between healthy human individuals. With 0 bases removed from V and 7 bases from J, the gap between germline ends came to 14 bases. The CDR3 totals 15 residues. Germline-derived CDR1 and CDR2 are SGHRS and YFSETQ. Repertoires were generated with immunoSEQ multiplex PCR, while TCRdb's copy carries only in-frame clones and drops some. The sample has 800,000 to 1,200,000 clones, approximately 78% seen once. The chain couples TRBV5-1 to TRBJ2-1; D is possibly TRBD1 (6 bases). Sequences were obtained from memory CD4+ T cells from PBMCs. The subset was: CD45RA-negative fraction. The sequence derives from a man younger than 35 in good health. Some clones in this sample may be carry-over from other donors' samples. CDR3 nucleotide sequence: TGCGCCAGCAGCTTGGAGGGGGAGTCACGTAATGAGCAGTTCTTC. Translated: CASSLEGESRNEQFF.